This T cell receptor (beta chain) emerged from a study of response to subunit inactivated influenza vaccine. TCRdb re-analysed the RT-PCR reads in MiXCR, keeping a single row per CDR3 protein. The sample lists around 320,000 distinct CDR3 sequences; 22% were seen once. Study outcomes and limitations: Seasonal influenza vaccination, on each occasion, was suggested by the authors to recruit few new T cells.

Many counts were recorded for this clonotype. Its cognate antigen is unknown. The sample in question was PBMCs from blood, obtained about 19 months after vaccination. This clonotype originated in a man aged 45-69 years who received an inactivated influenza vaccine.

The chain's CDR3 is CASSSEARDTGNQPQHF. In nucleotides, the CDR3 is TGTGCCAGCAGCTCAGAGGCCCGGGACACAGGCAATCAGCCCCAGCATTTT. This chain uses TRBV11-2 with TRBJ1-5; D perhaps matches TRBD1 (6 bases). V was cut by 4 bases and J by 2 bases, with 18 bases left in between. CDR3 length equals 17 residues. CDR1 is SGHAT and CDR2 is FQNNGV in the germline V gene.